This is a list of T cell receptor beta chains from one sample in a study of early stage breast cancer tumors. Using immunoSEQ multiplex PCR, the repertoire was profiled, and TCRdb retains in-frame clones only, with some absent. Among under 30,000 clones listed, approximately 76% were seen once. Sequencing was done on a sample of blood. These receptors came from a person between 45 and 65 years old with breast cancer. Each CDR3 is given with its conserved first and last residue. D genes are given only for firm matches. Clone size appears in some rows only: once, few, many, or a class for an expanded clone.

d_gene | j_gene | v_gene | abundance | CDR3nt | CDR3aa
- | TRBJ1-1 | TRBV14 | - | TGTGCCAGCAGCCAAGTACAGGGTGCGGTGAACACTGAAGCTTTCTTT | CASSQVQGAVNTEAFF
- | TRBJ2-3 | TRBV9 | - | TGTGCCAGCAGCTCTATCACAGATACGCAGTATTTT | CASSSITDTQYF
TRBD1 | TRBJ1-2 | TRBV5-4 | few | TGTGCCAGCAGCTTAGCAGGGGGCTTTGGCTACACCTTC | CASSLAGGFGYTF
TRBD1 | TRBJ1-2 | TRBV19 | - | TGTGCCAGTAGTAAAGACAGGGCGAGAGGCTACACCTTC | CASSKDRARGYTF
TRBD1 | TRBJ1-2 | TRBV4-1 | - | TGCGCCAGCAGCCCCCTGAGCGGACAGGGACGCGGCTACACCTTC | CASSPLSGQGRGYTF
- | TRBJ1-2 | TRBV19 | few | TGTGCCAGTACTACGGGGCAGAAACTCTATGGCTACACCTTC | CASTTGQKLYGYTF
TRBD1 | TRBJ1-5 | TRBV18 | - | TGTGCCAGCTCATACGACAGGGTTATCAATCAGCCCCAGCATTTT | CASSYDRVINQPQHF
TRBD1 | TRBJ1-1 | TRBV5-1 | once | TGCGCCAGCATGGACAGGGGGGGTACTGAAGCTTTCTTT | CASMDRGGTEAFF
- | TRBJ1-3 | TRBV6-5 | - | TGTGCCAGCGCCCCCGGGACGTACTCTGGAAACACCATATATTTT | CASAPGTYSGNTIYF
TRBD2 | TRBJ2-5 | TRBV5-4 | - | TGTGCCAGCAGCGGGAGTTTAGGGGCGGGAGGCACGGGCGAGACCCAGTACTTC | CASSGSLGAGGTGETQYF
- | TRBJ2-3 | TRBV7-2 | - | TGTGCCAGCAGCTTAGTGGGTAGCGCAGATACGCAGTATTTT | CASSLVGSADTQYF
- | TRBJ2-7 | TRBV7-2 | - | TGTGCCAGCGGGCAGACAGGCCGTTACGAGCAGTACTTC | CASGQTGRYEQYF
- | TRBJ2-1 | TRBV4-3 | - | TGCGCCAGCAGCCACCTAACGGCTAGCGAATCCAATGAGCAGTTCTTC | CASSHLTASESNEQFF
- | TRBJ2-5 | TRBV5-4 | - | TGTGCCAGCAGCTTTCCGGCCGAAGCAGAGACCCAGTACTTC | CASSFPAEAETQYF
- | TRBJ2-7 | TRBV5-1 | - | TGCGCCAGCAGCTTGTATGGGAAGGCCTCTATAGGGCACTACGAGCAGTACTTC | CASSLYGKASIGHYEQYF
- | TRBJ1-1 | TRBV27 | - | TGTGCCAGCAGTTTTTCCCTGACAGTTTCTGAAGCTTTCTTT | CASSFSLTVSEAFF
- | TRBJ2-1 | TRBV9 | - | TGTGCCAGCAGCGTACTTGCTGTTTCCAATGAGCAGTTCTTC | CASSVLAVSNEQFF
- | TRBJ2-3 | TRBV7-2 | - | TGTGCCAGCAGCTTCCGGACCCCCAGCACAGATACGCAGTATTTT | CASSFRTPSTDTQYF
- | TRBJ2-7 | TRBV6-1 | - | TGTGCCAGCAGTGAAGCCGGGACGTGGGGAAACGAGCAGTACTTC | CASSEAGTWGNEQYF
- | TRBJ1-3 | TRBV4-1 | - | TGCGCCAGCAGCCCCCGAGGTTTTAAGGAGACGTCTTCAGGAAACACCATATATTTT | CASSPRGFKETSSGNTIYF
TRBD2 | TRBJ2-3 | TRBV9 | - | TGTGCCAGCAGCGTTCCAGCGGGAGTAGATACGCAGTATTTT | CASSVPAGVDTQYF
TRBD1 | TRBJ1-4 | TRBV5-1 | - | TGCGCCAGCCAGCCTCAGGGGGGCACTAATGAAAAACTGTTTTTT | CASQPQGGTNEKLFF
- | TRBJ2-3 | TRBV5-6 | - | TGTGCCAGCAGCTTTCAGGACTTGACAGATACGCAGTATTTT | CASSFQDLTDTQYF
- | TRBJ1-5 | TRBV6-6 | - | TGTGCCAGCAGTTACTCGTCGAGGGTAGGTCAGCCCCAGCATTTT | CASSYSSRVGQPQHF
- | TRBJ2-5 | TRBV7-7 | - | TGTGCTAGCAGCCCTACCCCGAGTCAGCTTTTACCTCAAGAGACCCAGTACTTC | CASSPTPSQLLPQETQYF
- | TRBJ1-1 | TRBV29-1 | many | TGCAGCGTTGAAGACGTGGGAGGGCCCACTGAAGCTTTCTTT | CSVEDVGGPTEAFF
TRBD1 | TRBJ1-5 | TRBV29-1 | - | TGCAGCGTTGCGGCAGGGGCCAGGGGGAATCAGCCCCAGCATTTT | CSVAAGARGNQPQHF
- | TRBJ2-2 | TRBV4-2 | - | TGTGCCAGCAGCCAAGATCCCAGGGGGGCCGGGGAGCTGTTTTTT | CASSQDPRGAGELFF
- | TRBJ2-3 | TRBV27 | - | TGTGCCAGCGCGAGGGGAGATACGCAGTATTTT | CASARGDTQYF
- | TRBJ2-5 | TRBV5-1 | - | TGCGCCAGCAGCTCTTCACCCGGGACGGGAGAGACCCAGTACTTC | CASSSSPGTGETQYF
- | TRBJ2-7 | TRBV29-1 | - | TGCAGCACCGCCGGGACGTCCCCCTACGAGCAGTACTTC | CSTAGTSPYEQYF
- | TRBJ1-1 | TRBV2 | - | TGTGCCAGCAGTATGACAGCGAACACTGAAGCTTTCTTT | CASSMTANTEAFF
- | TRBJ2-5 | TRBV15 | - | TGTGCCACCAGCAGAGACCCGAGGGGTGACGAGACCCAGTACTTC | CATSRDPRGDETQYF
TRBD1 | TRBJ2-2 | TRBV7-3 | medium-sized | TGTGCCAGCAGCCCCCTCGGACAGGGGAGCGGGGAGCTGTTTTTT | CASSPLGQGSGELFF
- | TRBJ1-3 | TRBV5-1 | once | TGCGCCAGCAGCTTGGTTCCGGGGTCGGAGGGAAACACCATATATTTT | CASSLVPGSEGNTIYF
- | TRBJ2-1 | TRBV5-6 | - | TGTGCCAGCAGCCCCGGACGCTCGGGGAATGAGCAGTTCTTC | CASSPGRSGNEQFF